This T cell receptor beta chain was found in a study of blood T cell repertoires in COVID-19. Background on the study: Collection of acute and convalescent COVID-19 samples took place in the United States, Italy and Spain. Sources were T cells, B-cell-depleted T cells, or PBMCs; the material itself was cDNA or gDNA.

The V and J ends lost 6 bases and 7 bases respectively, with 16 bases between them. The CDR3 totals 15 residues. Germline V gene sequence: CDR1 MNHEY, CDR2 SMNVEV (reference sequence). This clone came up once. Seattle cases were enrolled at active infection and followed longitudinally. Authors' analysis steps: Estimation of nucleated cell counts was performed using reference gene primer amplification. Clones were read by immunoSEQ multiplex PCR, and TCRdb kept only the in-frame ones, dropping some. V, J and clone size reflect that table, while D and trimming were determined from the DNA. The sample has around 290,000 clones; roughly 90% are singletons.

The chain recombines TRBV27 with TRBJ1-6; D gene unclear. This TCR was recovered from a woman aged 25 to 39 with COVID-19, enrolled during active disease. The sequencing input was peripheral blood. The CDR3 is CASRYEAAENSPLHF. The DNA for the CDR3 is TGTGCCAGCAGGTATGAGGCGGCCGAGAATTCACCCCTCCACTTT.